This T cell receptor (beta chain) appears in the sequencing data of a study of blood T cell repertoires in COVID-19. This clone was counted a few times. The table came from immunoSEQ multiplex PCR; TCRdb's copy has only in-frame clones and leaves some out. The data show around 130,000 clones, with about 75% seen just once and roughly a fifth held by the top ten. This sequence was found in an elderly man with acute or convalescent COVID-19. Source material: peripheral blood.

The CDR3 protein is CASKYRDRGNSPLHF. The CDR3 DNA reads TGTGCCAGCAAATACCGGGACAGGGGTAATTCACCCCTCCACTTT. The chain is built from TRBV28 and TRBJ1-6; 10 bases are a match to TRBD1. Unmatched junction bases numbered 6, after V lost 7 bases and J lost 6 bases. CDR3 length equals 15 residues. The germline V gene encodes CDR1 MDHEN and CDR2 SYDVKM. The full variable domain, completed using reference TRBV28 and TRBJ1-6, is DVKVTQSSRYLVKRTGEKVFLECVQDMDHENMFWYRQDPGLGLRLIYFSYDVKMKEKGDIPEGYSVSREKKERFSLILESASTNQTSMYLCASKYRDRGNSPLHFGNGTRLTVT.